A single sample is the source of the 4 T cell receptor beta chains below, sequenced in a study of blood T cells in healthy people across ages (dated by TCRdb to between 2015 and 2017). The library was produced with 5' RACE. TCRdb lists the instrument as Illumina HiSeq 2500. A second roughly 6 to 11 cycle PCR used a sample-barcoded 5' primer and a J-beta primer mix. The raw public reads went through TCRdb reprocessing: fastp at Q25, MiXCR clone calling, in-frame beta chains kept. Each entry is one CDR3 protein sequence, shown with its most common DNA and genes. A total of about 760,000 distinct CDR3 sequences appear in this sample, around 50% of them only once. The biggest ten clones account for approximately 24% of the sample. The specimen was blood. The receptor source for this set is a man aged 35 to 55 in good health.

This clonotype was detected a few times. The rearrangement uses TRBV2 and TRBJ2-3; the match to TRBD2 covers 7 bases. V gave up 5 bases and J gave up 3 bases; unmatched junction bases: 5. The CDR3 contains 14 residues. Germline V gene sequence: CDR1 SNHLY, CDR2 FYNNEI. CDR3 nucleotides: TGTGCCAGCAGTAAGAGCGGGGCGACAGATACGCAGTATTTT. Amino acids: CASSKSGATDTQYF. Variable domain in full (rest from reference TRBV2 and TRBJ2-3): EPEVTQTPSHQVTQMGQEVILRCVPISNHLYFYWYRQILGQKVEFLVSFYNNEISEKSEIFDDQFSVERPDGSNFTLKIRSTKLEDSAMYFCASSKSGATDTQYFGPGTRLTVL.

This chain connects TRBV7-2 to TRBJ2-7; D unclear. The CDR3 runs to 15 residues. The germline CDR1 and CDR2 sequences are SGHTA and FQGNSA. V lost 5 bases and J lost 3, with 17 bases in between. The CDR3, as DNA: TGTGCCAGCAGCCGAGCTGTAAGCGAGGTCTACGAGCAGTACTTC. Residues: CASSRAVSEVYEQYF.

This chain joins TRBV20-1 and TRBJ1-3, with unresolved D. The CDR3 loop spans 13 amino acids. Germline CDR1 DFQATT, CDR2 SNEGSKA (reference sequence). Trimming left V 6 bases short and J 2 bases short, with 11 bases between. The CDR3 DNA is TGCAGTGCAGAAGGAGGCCCTGGAAACACCATATATTTT. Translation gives CSAEGGPGNTIYF.

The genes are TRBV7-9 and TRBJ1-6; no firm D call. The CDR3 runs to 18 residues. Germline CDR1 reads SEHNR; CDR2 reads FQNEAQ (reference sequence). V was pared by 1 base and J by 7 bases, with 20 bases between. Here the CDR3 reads CASSLGAFKRSENSPLHF. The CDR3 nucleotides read TGTGCCAGCAGCTTAGGGGCTTTTAAAAGGTCCGAAAATTCACCCCTCCACTTT.